These T cell receptor beta chains were read from a single sample in a study of CD8+ T cells in alopecia areata. Profiling relied on immunoSEQ multiplex PCR, and the TCRdb table lists in-frame clones only, not all of them. This sample has some 95,000 clones, with roughly 42% found just once. Sequenced sample: CD4+ T cells sorted from blood. The receptors derive from a human donor with alopecia areata. CDR3s leave out the opening cysteine and the closing phenylalanine or tryptophan. Rows give clone size only sometimes, using once, few, many, or a class for an expanded clone.

j_call v_call clone_size cdr3_aa
TRBJ2-7 TRBV11-2 few ASSLGPSGTPYEQY
TRBJ1-1 TRBV7-2 few ASSSSRLVTNTEAF
TRBJ2-7 TRBV29-1 . SVGPRQGDYEQY
TRBJ1-2 TRBV30 . AWSVRVESSGYT
TRBJ1-3 TRBV29-1 . SVTGSGNTIY
TRBJ1-1 TRBV29-1 few SVGPDYTEAF
TRBJ1-2 TRBV30 . ASPGTAAGGYT
TRBJ2-3 TRBV29-1 . SVGLPRTDTQY
TRBJ2-7 TRBV7-8 . ASSGDRYSYEQY
TRBJ2-7 TRBV29-1 . SARDRHYEQY
TRBJ2-7 TRBV27 . ASSLSRGASYEQY
TRBJ2-1 TRBV9 . ASSADSYNEQF
TRBJ2-5 TRBV5-6 few ASSLLDSGPGTESQY
TRBJ1-4 TRBV29-1 . SVGSGLGEKLF
TRBJ2-7 TRBV29-1 few SVGSSPYEQY
TRBJ2-3 TRBV11-2 few ASSLLEGAQGLDTQY
TRBJ1-2 TRBV27 once ASSFGRAYGYT
TRBJ1-2 TRBV30 . AWRPGRTKAYGYT
TRBJ2-7 TRBV29-1 . SVVGTGNPYEQY
TRBJ2-5 TRBV29-1 . SGGQGRGETQY
TRBJ2-7 TRBV5-1 few ASSLGDQTGYEQY
TRBJ2-5 TRBV23-1 . ASSRPGHRKSRPETQY
TRBJ1-2 TRBV28 few ASSTPRGGHGYT
TRBJ2-4 TRBV28 . ASSPGSRAKNIQY
TRBJ2-1 TRBV28 . ASNGLAGYNEQF
TRBJ2-5 TRBV29-1 few SVEFGQGAVETQY
TRBJ2-5 TRBV5-1 . ASSSRTASRETQY
TRBJ2-7 TRBV6-6 . ASIDTGGGKYEQY
TRBJ2-1 TRBV2 . ASSEVRPQITYNEQF
TRBJ1-5 TRBV30 . AWSQGELPQH
TRBJ2-7 TRBV29-1 few SVVPFGSLLSYEQY
TRBJ2-7 TRBV29-1 . SVGTGFSYEQY
TRBJ2-1 TRBV5-1 few ASSRTSGRAHEQF
TRBJ2-3 TRBV7-7 . ASSTGTHRTDTQY
TRBJ1-2 TRBV29-1 . SVGQTPNYGYT
TRBJ2-3 TRBV10-3 few AISVHRQGTDTQY
TRBJ1-1 TRBV20-1 . SAREALGAF
TRBJ2-7 TRBV15 . ATSRTNGVLEQY
TRBJ2-3 TRBV5-6 . ASSAGRPDTQY
TRBJ2-3 TRBV29-1 . SVRQGGDTQY
TRBJ1-4 TRBV4-1 few ASSQIGPGTNEKLF